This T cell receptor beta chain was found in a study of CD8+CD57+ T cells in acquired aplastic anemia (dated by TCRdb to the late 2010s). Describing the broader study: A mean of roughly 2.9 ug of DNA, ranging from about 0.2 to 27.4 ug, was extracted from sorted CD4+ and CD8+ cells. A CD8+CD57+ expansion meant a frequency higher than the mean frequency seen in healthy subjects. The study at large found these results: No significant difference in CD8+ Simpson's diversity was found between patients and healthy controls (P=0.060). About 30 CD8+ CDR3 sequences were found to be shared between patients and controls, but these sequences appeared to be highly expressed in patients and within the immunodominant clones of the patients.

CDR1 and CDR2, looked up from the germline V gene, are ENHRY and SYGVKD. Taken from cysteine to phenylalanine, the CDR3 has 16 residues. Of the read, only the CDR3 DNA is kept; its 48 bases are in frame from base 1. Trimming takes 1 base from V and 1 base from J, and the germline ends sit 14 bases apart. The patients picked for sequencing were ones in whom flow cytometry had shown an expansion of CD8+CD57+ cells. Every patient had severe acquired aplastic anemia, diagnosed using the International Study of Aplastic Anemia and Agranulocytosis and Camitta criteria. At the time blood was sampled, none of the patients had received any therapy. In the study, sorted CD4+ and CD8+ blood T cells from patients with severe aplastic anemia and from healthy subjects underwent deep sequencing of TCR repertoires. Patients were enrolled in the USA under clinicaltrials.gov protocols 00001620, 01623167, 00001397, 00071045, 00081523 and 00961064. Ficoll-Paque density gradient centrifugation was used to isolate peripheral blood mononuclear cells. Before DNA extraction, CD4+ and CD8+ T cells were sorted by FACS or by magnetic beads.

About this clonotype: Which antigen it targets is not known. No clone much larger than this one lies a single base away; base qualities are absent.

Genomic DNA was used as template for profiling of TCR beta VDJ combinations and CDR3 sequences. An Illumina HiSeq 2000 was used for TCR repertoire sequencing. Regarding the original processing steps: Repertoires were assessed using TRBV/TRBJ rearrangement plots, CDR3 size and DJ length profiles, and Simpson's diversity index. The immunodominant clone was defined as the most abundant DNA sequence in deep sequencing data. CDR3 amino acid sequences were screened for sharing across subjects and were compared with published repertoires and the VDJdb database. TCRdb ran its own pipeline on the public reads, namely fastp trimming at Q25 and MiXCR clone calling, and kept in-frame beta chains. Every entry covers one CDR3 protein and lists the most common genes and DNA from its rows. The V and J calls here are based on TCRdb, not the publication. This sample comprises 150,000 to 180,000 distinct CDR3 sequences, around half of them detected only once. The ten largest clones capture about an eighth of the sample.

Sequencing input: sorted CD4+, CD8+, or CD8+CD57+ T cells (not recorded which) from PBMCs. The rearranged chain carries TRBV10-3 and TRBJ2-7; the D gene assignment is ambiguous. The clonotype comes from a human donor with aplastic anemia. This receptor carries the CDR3 CAISELDGSSSYEQYF. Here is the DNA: TGTGCCATCAGTGAGTTAGACGGGTCTTCATCCTACGAGCAGTACTTC.